Below, one TCR beta chain is given with its context. The data belong to a study of blood T cell repertoires in COVID-19. Across the study: PBMCs, B-cell-depleted T cells, or T cells provided the cDNA or gDNA that made up the material.

As originally analysed: Estimated nucleated cell counts came from reference gene primer amplification. The assay was immunoSEQ multiplex PCR, and TCRdb's table has in-frame clones only and misses some. D and trimming were read from the DNA, whereas the V and J calls and clone size are those reported in that table. Among approximately 200,000 clones listed, 85% were seen once. CDR1 is MNHEY, CDR2 SVGAGI, per germline. The CDR3 has 13 residues. V was clipped by 10 bases and J by 0 bases, with 10 bases between them. Specimen: peripheral blood. The chain joins TRBV6-5 to TRBJ1-3; D gene unclear. The receptor's source is a man between 35 and 55 years old with acute or convalescent COVID-19. CDR3 in amino acids: CATRAISGNTIYF. Here the CDR3 DNA reads TGTGCCACTCGAGCCATCTCTGGAAACACCATATATTTT.